Presented here are 10 T cell receptor beta chains from one specimen sequenced in a study of T cell repertoires in cytomegalovirus infection. TCRdb recomputed calls from the reads with MiXCR, one row per CDR3 protein. Among around 430,000 distinct CDR3 sequences listed, 40% to 50% were seen once. Antigen specificity for these receptors is unknown. Material: cultured PBMCs, obtained from culture after CMV antigen stimulation. The source is a human donor in good health (CMV status not recorded). Some clones in this sample may be carry-over from other donors' samples.

The chain uses TRBV27 and TRBJ2-7, with a tentative D call TRBD2 (5 bases). CDR1 is MNHEY, CDR2 SMNVEV, per germline (reference sequence). The V gene lost 6 bases and the J gene lost 6 bases, with 27 bases spanning the gap. The CDR3 runs to 17 residues. The CDR3 DNA reads TGTGCCAGCAGCCCCGCGGGCGGACTCCCCTTAGTTGGCGAGCAGTACTTC. Its protein is CASSPAGGLPLVGEQYF.

The chain uses TRBV7-2 and TRBJ2-4; TRBD1 agrees at 9 bases. Germline CDR1 SGHTA, CDR2 FQGNSA. V lost 7 bases and J lost 8; bases outside the gene matches: 6. The CDR3 sequence is 13 residues long. The DNA for the CDR3 is TGTGCCAGCACTTTGGGACAGGGTGACATTCAGTACTTC. Translation: CASTLGQGDIQYF.

The genes are TRBV12-3 or TRBV12-4 and TRBJ2-7, with 8 bases aligning to TRBD1. The CDR3 is 15 residues long. V trimming: 5 bases; J trimming: 3 bases; junction bases outside the gene matches: 9. The CDR3 DNA follows: TGTGCCAGCAGTACCTTCGGACAGGGCCGCTACGAGCAGTACTTC. Encoded protein: CASSTFGQGRYEQYF.

Many counts were recorded for this clonotype. The genes are TRBV7-2 and TRBJ2-3; D ambiguous. V lost 5 bases to trimming and J lost 3 bases, with 12 bases between them. Germline values: CDR1 SGHTA, CDR2 FQGNSA. The CDR3 has 14 residues. CDR3 loop: CASSQRFATDTQYF. Here the CDR3 DNA reads TGTGCCAGCAGCCAACGGTTCGCGACAGATACGCAGTATTTT.

A few counts support this clonotype. The genes are TRBV7-8 and TRBJ2-4; D possibly matches TRBD1 or TRBD2 (5 bases each). V dropped 3 bases and J dropped 9 bases, with 12 bases sitting between them. From germline, CDR1 is SGHVS and CDR2 FQNEAQ. The CDR3 extends over 13 amino acids. CDR3 sequence (DNA): TGTGCCAGCAGCTTTAGGGTTGGGGGCATTCAGTACTTC. This translates into CASSFRVGGIQYF.

The CDR3 DNA sequence: TGTGCCAGCAGTCTGCGGACAGGGCCTAAAGAGACCCAGTACTTC. This encodes CASSLRTGPKETQYF. The chain joins TRBV5-4 to TRBJ2-5; 8 positions agree with TRBD1. The CDR3 sequence is 15 residues long. Germline CDR1 is SGHNT and CDR2 is YYREEE (reference sequence). The trim removed 5 bases at V and 3 bases at J, leaving 9 bases unmatched.

This clonotype showed up many times. The chain recombines TRBV7-6 with TRBJ2-3; the D gene is possibly TRBD2 (5 bases). The CDR3 totals 15 residues. Between the trimmed V and J ends, which lost 3 bases and 6 bases, there was a span of 16 bases. Germline V lookup: CDR1 SGHVS, CDR2 FNYEAQ. The CDR3 DNA is TGTGCCAGCAGCTTGTTCCCTGGGAGAACGGATACGCAGTATTTT. Its translation is CASSLFPGRTDTQYF.

V is TRBV15 and J is TRBJ1-1; 7 bases align to TRBD1. Germline assignment: CDR1 LNHNV and CDR2 YYDKDF (reference sequence). The CDR3 spans 13 residues. V was pared by 4 bases and J by 5 bases, with 4 bases of the junction left unmatched. The CDR3 protein is CATSNRGLTEAFF. The CDR3 DNA follows: TGTGCCACCAGCAACAGGGGTCTAACTGAAGCTTTCTTT.

This clonotype was detected a few times. The V gene is TRBV7-9, the J gene TRBJ1-1; tentative D call: TRBD1 (5 bases). Germline V gives CDR1 SEHNR, CDR2 FQNEAQ (reference sequence). Trimming stripped 5 bases from V and 8 bases from J, with 9 bases between. The CDR3 contains 11 residues. CDR3 loop: CASSLRDEAFF. CDR3 DNA sequence: TGTGCCAGCAGCCTCAGGGACGAAGCTTTCTTT.

The V gene is TRBV6-2 or TRBV6-3, the J gene TRBJ2-3; 7 bases match TRBD2. The CDR3 covers 16 residues. V gave up 0 bases and J gave up 4 bases; unmatched junction bases: 7. Germline lookup yields CDR1 MNHEY and CDR2 SVGEGT. CDR3 sequence (DNA): TGTGCCAGCAGTTACTCCAGTGCGGGAGCAGCAGATACGCAGTATTTT. It is translated as CASSYSSAGAADTQYF.